The 8 T cell receptor beta chains in this list originate from one sample, sequenced in a study of beta chain features in type 1 diabetes. All of the isolated RNA was reverse transcribed, so expressed TCRB transcripts were sequenced. Generated by immunoSEQ multiplex PCR, the TCRdb table keeps only in-frame clones and is missing some. The data show 120,000 to 150,000 clones, about 10% seen once. The sample taken for sequencing was naive CD4+ T cells from blood. The receptors originated from a man between 18 and 35 years old in good health.

This clone turned up a few times. The CDR3 DNA sequence: TGCGCCAGCAGCCAAGACCCAGGGCTCAACTATGGCTACACCTTC. Translating gives CASSQDPGLNYGYTF. The rearrangement uses TRBV4-1 and TRBJ1-2; D might be TRBD1 (5 bases). Between the trimmed V and J ends, which lost 0 bases and 2 bases, there was a span of 10 bases. CDR1 is MGHRA and CDR2 is YSYEKL in the germline V gene. The CDR3 runs 15 residues.

This chain uses TRBV20-1 with TRBJ1-1; 8 bases are a match to TRBD1. Germline V gene sequence: CDR1 DFQATT, CDR2 SNEGSKA (reference sequence). The CDR3 sequence is 11 residues long. The V and J ends lost 5 bases and 5 bases, in that order; junction bases with no gene match: 1. DNA for the CDR3: TGCAGTGCTCGGACAGGGACTGAAGCTTTCTTT. Translating it yields CSARTGTEAFF.

This clone showed up many times. The rearrangement links TRBV11-2 to TRBJ2-5; D is uncertain. V was pared by 1 base and J by 0 bases, with 6 bases between. CDR1 is SGHAT and CDR2 is FQNNGV in the germline V gene. The CDR3 runs to 14 residues. The chain's CDR3 is CASSLVADQETQYF. In DNA, the CDR3 is TGTGCCAGCAGCTTAGTCGCAGACCAAGAGACCCAGTACTTC.

This clone occurred a few times. The chain has TRBV15 and TRBJ2-2, with a weak D call TRBD1 (6 bases). The CDR3 runs to 15 residues. Per germline, CDR1 LNHNV and CDR2 YYDKDF (reference sequence). V lost 5 bases and J 3 bases, leaving 13 bases between the germline ends. The CDR3: CATSRGHGHTGELFF. As DNA, the CDR3 is TGTGCCACCAGCCGGGGACACGGACACACCGGGGAGCTGTTTTTT.

This clone was detected only a few times. The chain joins TRBV7-9 to TRBJ2-7; TRBD1 aligns across 7 bases. This CDR3 has 15 amino acids. CDR1 is SEHNR and CDR2 is FQNEAQ in the germline V gene (reference sequence). V lost 5 bases to trimming and J lost 0 bases; unmatched junction nucleotides: 7. CDR3 in amino acids: CASSPGQASSYEQYF. CDR3 in DNA: TGTGCCAGCAGCCCCGGACAGGCCTCCTCCTACGAGCAGTACTTC.

V is TRBV5-1 and J is TRBJ2-2; maybe TRBD1 (5 bases). CDR1 is SGHRS and CDR2 is YFSETQ in the germline V gene. The ends were cut back, 3 bases at V and 0 bases at J, with 18 bases in the middle. CDR3 length: 18 amino acids. CDR3 sequence (DNA): TGCGCCAGCAGCTGGTCAGGGATCTCCCGCCCGAACACCGGGGAGCTGTTTTTT. Translation: CASSWSGISRPNTGELFF.

The chain recombines TRBV29-1 with TRBJ2-3; tentative D call: TRBD1 (6 bases). In germline, CDR1 is SQVTM, CDR2 ANQGSEA. The V and J ends lost 7 bases and 11 bases respectively, with 13 bases between them. This CDR3 is built from 10 residues. The CDR3 sequence is CSAEGVGQYF. The CDR3, as DNA: TGCAGCGCAGAGGGGGTTGGGCAGTATTTT.

This clone has more than one count but fewer than ten. The rearrangement joins TRBV5-1 to TRBJ2-7; 7 nucleotides agree with TRBD2. Trimming cost V 2 bases and J 3 bases; bases outside gene matches: 14. The germline gives CDR1 SGHRS, CDR2 YFSETQ. The CDR3 is made up of 17 amino acids. CDR3 sequence: CASSFTVLAGVDYEQYF. CDR3 DNA: TGCGCCAGCAGCTTCACCGTCTTGGCGGGGGTTGACTACGAGCAGTACTTC. Supplemented by reference TRBV5-1 and TRBJ2-7, the full variable domain reads KAGVTQTPRYLIKTRGQQVTLSCSPISGHRSVSWYQQTPGQGLQFLFEYFSETQRNKGNFPGRFSGRQFSNSRSEMNVSTLELGDSALYLCASSFTVLAGVDYEQYFGPGTRLTVT.